This T cell receptor (beta chain) was recorded in a study of T cell responses to AZD1222 COVID-19 vaccine. In the study overall: Pooled in the analysis were second doses at about 4 or about 12 weeks. Study-level results: Once two AZD1222 doses were given, Spike-specific TCR breadth and depth went up. Reports say nearly half of spike-specific TCRs go after unmutated variant regions. Only six people who got AZD1222 tested seropositive at baseline.

Sequenced by immunoSEQ multiplex PCR; TCRdb stores in-frame clones only, minus some. The sample carries around 100,000 clones, roughly 92% recorded once. The trim removed 8 bases at V and 2 bases at J, leaving 4 bases unmatched. The CDR3 has 13 residues. Germline CDR1 and CDR2: MNHEY and SVGAGI. This clone occurred once. The antigen is unknown. Sequenced here: peripheral blood, sampled on day 0 of AZD1222 vaccination. This rearrangement joins TRBV6-5 to TRBJ2-3; TRBD2 agrees at 7 bases. The receptor comes from an adult in good health. CDR3 in amino acids: CASSAGNTDTQYF. The CDR3 region has the DNA TGTGCCAGCTCAGCGGGGAACACAGATACGCAGTATTTT.